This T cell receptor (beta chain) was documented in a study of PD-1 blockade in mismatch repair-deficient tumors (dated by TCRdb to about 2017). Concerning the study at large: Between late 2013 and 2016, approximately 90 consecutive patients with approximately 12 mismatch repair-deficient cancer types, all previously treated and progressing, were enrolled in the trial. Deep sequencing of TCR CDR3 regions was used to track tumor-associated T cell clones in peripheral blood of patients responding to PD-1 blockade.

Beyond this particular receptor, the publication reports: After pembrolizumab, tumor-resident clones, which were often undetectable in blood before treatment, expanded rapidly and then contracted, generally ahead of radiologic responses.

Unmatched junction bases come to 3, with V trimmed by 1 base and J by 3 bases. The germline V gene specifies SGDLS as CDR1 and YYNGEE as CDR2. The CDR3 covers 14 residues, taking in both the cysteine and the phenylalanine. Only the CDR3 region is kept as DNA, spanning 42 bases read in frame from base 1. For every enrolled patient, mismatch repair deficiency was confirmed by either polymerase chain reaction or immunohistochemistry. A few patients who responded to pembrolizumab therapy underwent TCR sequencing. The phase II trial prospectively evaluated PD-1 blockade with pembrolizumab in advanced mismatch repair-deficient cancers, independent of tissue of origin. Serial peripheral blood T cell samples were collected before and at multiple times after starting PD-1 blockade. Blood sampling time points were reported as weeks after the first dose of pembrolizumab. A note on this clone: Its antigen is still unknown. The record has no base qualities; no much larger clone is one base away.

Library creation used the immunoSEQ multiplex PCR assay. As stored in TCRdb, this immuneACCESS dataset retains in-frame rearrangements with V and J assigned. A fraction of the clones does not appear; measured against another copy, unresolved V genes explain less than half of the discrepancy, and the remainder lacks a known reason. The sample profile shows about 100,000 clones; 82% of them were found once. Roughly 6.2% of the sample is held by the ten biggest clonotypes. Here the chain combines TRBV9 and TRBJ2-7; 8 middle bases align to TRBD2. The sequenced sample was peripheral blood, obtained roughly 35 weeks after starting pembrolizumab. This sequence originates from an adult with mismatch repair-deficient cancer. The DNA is TGTGCCAGCAGCGTACGGGAGGGTTTCTACGAGCAGTACTTC. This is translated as CASSVREGFYEQYF.